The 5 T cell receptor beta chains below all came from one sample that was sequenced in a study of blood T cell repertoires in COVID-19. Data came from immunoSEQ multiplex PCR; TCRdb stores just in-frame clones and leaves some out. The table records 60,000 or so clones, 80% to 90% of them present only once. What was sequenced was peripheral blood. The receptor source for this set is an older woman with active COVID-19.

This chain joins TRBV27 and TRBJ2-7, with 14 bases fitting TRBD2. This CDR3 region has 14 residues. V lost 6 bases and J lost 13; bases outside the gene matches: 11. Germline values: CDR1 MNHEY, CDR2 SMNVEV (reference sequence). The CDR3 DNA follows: TGTGCCAGCAGGCCGGGACTAGCGGGAGTAGATCGATACTTC. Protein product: CASRPGLAGVDRYF.

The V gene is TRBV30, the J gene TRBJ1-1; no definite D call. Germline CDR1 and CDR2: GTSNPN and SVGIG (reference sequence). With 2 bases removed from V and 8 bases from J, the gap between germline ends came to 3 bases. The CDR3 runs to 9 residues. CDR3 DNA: TGTGCCTGGAGTCCGGAAGCTTTCTTT. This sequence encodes CAWSPEAFF.

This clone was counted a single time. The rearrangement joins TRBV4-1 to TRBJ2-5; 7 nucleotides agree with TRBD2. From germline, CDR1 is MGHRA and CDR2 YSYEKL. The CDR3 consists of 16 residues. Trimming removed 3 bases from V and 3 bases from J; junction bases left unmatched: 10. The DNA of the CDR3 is TGCGCCAGCAGCCATGTACTCGCGGGAGAAAAAGAGACCCAGTACTTC. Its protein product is CASSHVLAGEKETQYF.

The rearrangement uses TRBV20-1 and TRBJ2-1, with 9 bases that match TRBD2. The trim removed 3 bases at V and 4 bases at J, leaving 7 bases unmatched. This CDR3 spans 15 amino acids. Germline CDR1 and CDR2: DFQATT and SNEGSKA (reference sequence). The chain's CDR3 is CSASGLTSGYNEQFF. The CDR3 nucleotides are TGCAGTGCTAGTGGGCTGACTAGCGGTTACAATGAGCAGTTCTTC.

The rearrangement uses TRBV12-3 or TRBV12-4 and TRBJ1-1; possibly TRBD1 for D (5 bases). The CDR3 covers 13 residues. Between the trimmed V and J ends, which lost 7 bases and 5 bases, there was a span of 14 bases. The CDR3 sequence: CASTKEGWTEAFF. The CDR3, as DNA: TGTGCCAGCACCAAGGAGGGGTGGACTGAAGCTTTCTTT.